A selection of T cell receptor beta chains follows, all from one sample in a study of Ad26.COV2.S vaccination and SARS-CoV-2 variants. Libraries were prepared by immunoSEQ multiplex PCR; TCRdb keeps only in-frame clonotypes and omits some of them. The sample has a few hundred thousand clones; roughly 88% are singletons. Source: peripheral blood, taken in a trial of Ad26.COV2.S vaccine versus placebo. These receptors came from a person between 18 and 65 years old who received the Ad26.COV2.S COVID-19 vaccine or a placebo. CDR3s include the opening cysteine and the closing phenylalanine or tryptophan. A D gene is named only where the DNA matches it firmly. Clone size, where shown, is once, few, many, or a class for clones that have expanded.

16	TRBJ1-6	-	TRBV20-1	TRBD1	TGCAGTGCTAGTAACAGGGGGAGCTCCTATAATTCACCCCTCCACTTT	CSASNRGSSYNSPLHF
11	TRBJ2-3	-	TRBV30	-	TGTGCCTGGAGTCGCTCTTATACGCAGTATTTT	CAWSRSYTQYF
14	TRBJ1-3	-	TRBV9	-	TGTGCCAGCAGCGCAACAGTCTCTGGAAACACCATATATTTT	CASSATVSGNTIYF
13	TRBJ1-1	few	TRBV2	-	TGTGCCAGCAGCTCGGGACAGAACACTGAAGCTTTCTTT	CASSSGQNTEAFF
16	TRBJ2-1	-	TRBV1	-	TGCACCAGCAGCCGCCTGCACGGAAGCTCCTACAATGAGCAGTTCTTC	CTSSRLHGSSYNEQFF
13	TRBJ1-1	-	TRBV28	-	TGTGCCACCCTCAACACTAGACAGGCTGAAGCTTTCTTT	CATLNTRQAEAFF
18	TRBJ2-1	once	TRBV6-6	TRBD2	TGTGCCAGCAGTCGACGCCTAGCGGGAGGGCCCCGCGACAATGAGCAGTTCTTC	CASSRRLAGGPRDNEQFF
15	TRBJ2-1	-	TRBV7-6	TRBD1	TGTGCCAGCAGCTTCGGGACAGGGATCTACAATGAGCAGTTCTTC	CASSFGTGIYNEQFF
14	TRBJ1-6	-	TRBV7-2	TRBD1	TGTGCCAGCAGCTTACAGGGGGCGCGTTCACCCCTCCACTTT	CASSLQGARSPLHF
18	TRBJ2-1	-	TRBV11-2	TRBD2	TGTGCCAGCAGCCACCCGGCCGCTGCGGGAGGTGCCTACAATGAGCAGTTCTTC	CASSHPAAAGGAYNEQFF
15	TRBJ2-5	-	TRBV5-4	TRBD2	TGTGCCAGCAGCTTGGGGGCTAGCGGACAAGAGACCCAGTACTTC	CASSLGASGQETQYF
15	TRBJ2-7	-	TRBV28	-	TGTGCCAGCAGTCCACCAGGGGCAGGGGCCTACGAGCAGTACTTC	CASSPPGAGAYEQYF
12	TRBJ2-7	-	TRBV27	-	TGTGCCAGCAGTTTAGTCGGCAGCGAGCAGTACTTC	CASSLVGSEQYF
14	TRBJ1-1	-	TRBV5-1	-	TGCGCCAGCAGCTTGTACGAGGGGAACACTGAAGCTTTCTTT	CASSLYEGNTEAFF
18	TRBJ2-1	-	TRBV19	-	TGTGCCAGTAGTACCGTACTAGCCTGGAAAAGCTCCTACAATGAGCAGTTCTTC	CASSTVLAWKSSYNEQFF
14	TRBJ2-5	-	TRBV4-1	-	TGCGCCAGCAGCCAAGGATACTCACAAGAGACCCAGTACTTC	CASSQGYSQETQYF
15	TRBJ2-3	-	TRBV28	TRBD1	TGTGCCAGCAGTTATGACAGGGGAAGCACAGATACGCAGTATTTT	CASSYDRGSTDTQYF
14	TRBJ1-5	-	TRBV28	-	TGTGCCAGCAGTTCCGCCTCTTTGGGGCAGCCCCAGCATTTT	CASSSASLGQPQHF
16	TRBJ2-1	-	TRBV9	TRBD1	TGTGCCAGCAGCGTGACGACAGGGGCTTTGTACAATGAGCAGTTCTTC	CASSVTTGALYNEQFF
12	TRBJ2-1	-	TRBV10-3	-	TGTGCCATCAGTGGGAGGGGGGACTGGCAGTTCTTC	CAISGRGDWQFF
16	TRBJ2-5	-	TRBV28	-	TGTGCCAGCAGGTCGGGACATCGGGGAACCCAAGAGACCCAGTACTTC	CASRSGHRGTQETQYF
16	TRBJ2-4	-	TRBV5-1	TRBD2	TGCGCCAGCAGCCCATATAGCGGGTCCCTCAAAAACATTCAGTACTTC	CASSPYSGSLKNIQYF
16	TRBJ2-5	once	TRBV19	TRBD1	TGTGCCAGTAGTAGATATCGACAGGGGGCCGGTGAGACCCAGTACTTC	CASSRYRQGAGETQYF
12	TRBJ1-4	-	TRBV19	TRBD1	TGTGCCAGTAGTGAGGGCAGGGGGGAACTGTTTTTT	CASSEGRGELFF
15	TRBJ2-1	-	TRBV6-2/TRBV6-3	TRBD2	TGTGCCAGCAGCCGCGGACTAGCGGCCTACAATGAGCAGTTCTTC	CASSRGLAAYNEQFF
14	TRBJ1-5	-	TRBV18	-	TGTGCCAGCTCACTACCGGGTCCCAATCAGCCCCAGCATTTT	CASSLPGPNQPQHF
16	TRBJ2-6	-	TRBV19	-	TGTGCCAGTAGTATTGCGAGGTTCTCTGGGGCCAACGTCCTGACTTTC	CASSIARFSGANVLTF
15	TRBJ2-3	-	TRBV27	TRBD1	TGTGCCAGCAGTTACGGACAGGGCGGTACAGATACGCAGTATTTT	CASSYGQGGTDTQYF
17	TRBJ2-1	-	TRBV28	TRBD2	TGTGCCAGCAGTTCCCCCAAAGGACTAGCGGGAGTCAATGAGCAGTTCTTC	CASSSPKGLAGVNEQFF
15	TRBJ2-7	-	TRBV28	TRBD1	TGTGCCAGCAGGCCGGGACAGGGTTGGTACTACGAGCAGTACTTC	CASRPGQGWYYEQYF
17	TRBJ2-1	-	TRBV12-1	-	TGTGCCAGCAGCTTTGGGACTAGCGGACCCCTATACAATGAGCAGTTCTTC	CASSFGTSGPLYNEQFF
18	TRBJ2-1	-	TRBV5-1	TRBD2	TGCGCCAGCAGCTTGCTGGCTAGCGGGAGGGCCCCCGGGAATGAGCAGTTCTTC	CASSLLASGRAPGNEQFF
16	TRBJ2-5	-	TRBV18	-	TGTGCCAGCTCACCCCTAGGAGCGGCCTATCAAGAGACCCAGTACTTC	CASSPLGAAYQETQYF
14	TRBJ1-5	-	TRBV27	-	TGTGCCAGCAGTTTATATTCGGGGGCACAGCCCCAGCATTTT	CASSLYSGAQPQHF
16	TRBJ2-5	-	TRBV6-5	TRBD1	TGTGCCAGCAGTTCCGGGACAGCGTTTTTCCAAGAGACCCAGTACTTC	CASSSGTAFFQETQYF
15	TRBJ2-3	-	TRBV2	-	TGTGCCAGCAGGTTAGGGGCGTTGAGAGCAGATACGCAGTATTTT	CASRLGALRADTQYF
16	TRBJ2-1	-	TRBV5-6	TRBD1	TGTGCCAGCAGCTTCCTGACAGGGAGCTCCTACAATGAGCAGTTCTTC	CASSFLTGSSYNEQFF
13	TRBJ2-7	-	TRBV2	-	TGTGCCAGCCGGCCAGAGGGCAACTCCGAGCAGTACTTC	CASRPEGNSEQYF
17	TRBJ2-3	-	TRBV20-1	TRBD2	TGCAGTGCTAGTATCATGGGACTAGGAGTAAGAACAGATACGCAGTATTTT	CSASIMGLGVRTDTQYF
15	TRBJ2-7	-	TRBV27	-	TGTGCCAGCAGTGCGGTGGGCAGCCGGCCCTACGAGCAGTACTTC	CASSAVGSRPYEQYF
21	TRBJ2-7	-	TRBV21-1	-	TGTGCCAGCAGCAAAACCGTCACCCCGACTAGCCCATTAAACCCGGACTACGAGCAGTACTTC	CASSKTVTPTSPLNPDYEQYF
18	TRBJ2-1	-	TRBV13	TRBD2	TGTGCCAGCAGCTTAGGCCATCGGCGGGAGGGCCCCTACAATGAGCAGTTCTTC	CASSLGHRREGPYNEQFF
17	TRBJ2-7	-	TRBV3-1/TRBV3-2	TRBD2	TGTGCCAGCAGCCAAGTGAAAAATGCGGGAGGGCCCTACGAGCAGTACTTC	CASSQVKNAGGPYEQYF
15	TRBJ2-2	-	TRBV24-1	-	TGTGCCACCAGTGATCCAGGGTCCTACACCGGGGAGCTGTTTTTT	CATSDPGSYTGELFF
14	TRBJ2-2	-	TRBV6-5	TRBD1	TGTGCCAGCAGGAGACAGGGTGCCACCGGGGAGCTGTTTTTT	CASRRQGATGELFF
14	TRBJ1-5	-	TRBV6-5	-	TGTGCCAGCAGCTTGGGGGGAGGCAATCAGCCCCAGCATTTT	CASSLGGGNQPQHF
13	TRBJ1-4	-	TRBV2	TRBD1	TGTGCCAGCGTAGACAGGGGCGGTGAAAAACTGTTTTTT	CASVDRGGEKLFF
14	TRBJ1-5	-	TRBV7-9	-	TGTGCCAGCAGTACAGACCTTAGGCATCAGCCCCAGCATTTT	CASSTDLRHQPQHF
14	TRBJ2-7	-	TRBV9	TRBD2	TGTGCCAGCAGCGTAGCTAGCGGGGGCTACGAGCAGTACTTC	CASSVASGGYEQYF
12	TRBJ2-1	-	TRBV3-1/TRBV3-2	-	TGTGCCAGCAGCCACACTAGTGATGAGCAGTTCTTC	CASSHTSDEQFF
14	TRBJ1-1	-	TRBV6-5	-	TGTGCCAGCAGTTATAGTTCCCTGAACACTGAAGCTTTCTTT	CASSYSSLNTEAFF
16	TRBJ2-5	once	TRBV24-1	TRBD2	TGTGCCACCAGTGACAGCGGGAGTAAGCTAGCAGAGACCCAGTACTTC	CATSDSGSKLAETQYF
16	TRBJ1-5	-	TRBV27	-	TGTGCCAGCAGTCCCAGCGAGGGGGAAGAGGGTCAGCCCCAGCATTTT	CASSPSEGEEGQPQHF
14	TRBJ2-1	-	TRBV23-1	TRBD2	TGCGCCAGCAGTCCTAGCGGGCCCTACAATGAGCAGTTCTTC	CASSPSGPYNEQFF